This T cell receptor beta chain was obtained from a study of T cells in tuberculosis. Study-level findings and limits: Active tuberculosis TCR-alpha repertoires lay closer to GMM-specific TCRs than IGRA-negative controls, suggesting clonal expansion.

In regard to this clone: What it binds is not known.

The CDR3 has 13 residues. The germline V gene has CDR1 SGHTA and CDR2 FQGNSA. Trimming pared 4 bases from V and 4 bases from J, leaving 11 bases between. The protocol was immunoSEQ multiplex PCR, while the TCRdb copy is restricted to in-frame clones and leaves out a portion. The sample has around 10,000 clones; about 93% are singletons. Sequenced: PBMCs. The chain uses TRBV7-2 and TRBJ2-7; D remains ambiguous. This TCR came from an adult with tuberculosis. CDR3 sequence (DNA): TGTGCCAGCAGCTCCCCCCAGGATTACGAGCAGTACTTC. Its protein product is CASSSPQDYEQYF.